One sample yielded the 20 T cell receptor beta chains listed below, sequenced in a study of shared clonotypes between healthy human individuals (dated by TCRdb to about 2020). Library preparation employed the immunoSEQ multiplex PCR assay. TCRdb took over this immuneACCESS table, retaining in-frame rearrangements with V and J assigned. Such tables are incomplete; in checked studies, under half of the missing clones stem from an unresolved V gene, and the remainder is unexplained. The sample table shows roughly 2.5 million clones, and 90% to 95% are seen once. Roughly 0.13% of the sample goes to the ten largest clones. The sample comprised naive CD4+ T cells sorted from blood. Taken with the paper, the label for cell subset or site translates to: CD45RA+ positively selected. The origin of the receptors is a man aged 18 to 29 in good health.

This clone was recorded once. The CDR3 here is CASSLGSASTDTQYF. In DNA, the CDR3 is TGCGCCAGCAGCTTGGGGTCAGCTAGCACAGATACGCAGTATTTT. The rearrangement uses TRBV5-1 and TRBJ2-3, with D unresolved. This CDR3 has 15 amino acids. The germline V gene encodes CDR1 SGHRS and CDR2 YFSETQ. V was trimmed by 0 bases and J by 0 bases, leaving 8 bases between them.

The CDR3: CASSLMGYEQFF. The CDR3 DNA reads as TGTGCCAGCAGCTTGATGGGGTATGAGCAGTTCTTC. The rearrangement uses TRBV5-8 and TRBJ2-1; D remains unclear. This CDR3 comprises 12 residues. The V gene lost 1 base and the J gene lost 8 bases, with 7 bases spanning the gap. Germline CDR1 is SGHTS and CDR2 is YDEGEE.

The chain joins TRBV14 to TRBJ2-7; 7 bases match TRBD2. CDR3 length: 15 residues. Germline trimming cut 3 bases from V and 2 bases from J; bases unmatched to any gene: 7. Germline CDR1 SGHDN, CDR2 FVKESK. The CDR3 bases are TGTGCCAGCAGCCATGAAAGCGGGGTTACCTACGAGCAGTACTTC. This sequence encodes CASSHESGVTYEQYF.

The chain joins TRBV6-5 to TRBJ2-7, with D tentatively TRBD2 (6 bases). V lost 0 bases and J lost 3, with 15 bases in between. The CDR3 is 16 residues long. CDR1 is MNHEY, CDR2 SVGAGI, per germline. The chain's CDR3 is CASSYSAGRLHYEQYF. CDR3 nucleotides: TGTGCCAGCAGTTACTCGGCGGGGCGACTCCACTACGAGCAGTACTTC.

The genes are TRBV2 and TRBJ1-1; D is perhaps TRBD1 (5 bases). V was pared by 10 bases and J by 0 bases, with 21 bases between. This CDR3 has 16 residues. The germline CDR1 and CDR2 sequences are SNHLY and FYNNEI. In nucleotides, the CDR3 is TGTGCCAAGCAACTAAGGGACGGATCAATGAACACTGAAGCTTTCTTT. Translated, it gives CAKQLRDGSMNTEAFF.

The chain employs TRBV6-1 and TRBJ2-7, with 7 bases fitting TRBD1. The CDR3 sequence is 15 residues long. Germline V lookup: CDR1 MNHNS, CDR2 SASEGT. V trimming: 3 bases; J trimming: 2 bases; junction bases outside the gene matches: 7. The CDR3 sequence: CASSDVRQGTYEQYF. The CDR3 DNA reads TGTGCCAGCAGTGACGTGAGACAGGGAACCTACGAGCAGTACTTC.

The gene calls are TRBV6-1 and TRBJ2-7; weak D call: TRBD2 (6 bases). Germline V gene lookup returns CDR1 MNHNS and CDR2 SASEGT. Trimming took off 2 bases at V and 4 bases at J, with 21 bases between the two ends. The CDR3 has 17 amino acids. CDR3: CASSESIPLGGWYEQYF. For the CDR3, the DNA is TGTGCCAGCAGTGAATCAATCCCGTTGGGGGGTTGGTACGAGCAGTACTTC.

The rearrangement links TRBV18 to TRBJ2-1; TRBD2 matches at 10 bases. J gave up 0 bases and V 0 bases, and 2 bases lay outside the gene matches. Germline V gene data show CDR1 as KGHSH and CDR2 as LQKENI. CDR3 size: 17 residues. The CDR3 sequence: CASSPPASGSSYNEQFF. CDR3 DNA: TGTGCCAGCTCACCACCCGCTAGCGGGAGCTCCTACAATGAGCAGTTCTTC.

CDR3 in DNA: TGTGCCAGCAGTCCGCCCAGTCGGGCTGTGAACACTGAAGCTTTCTTT. Amino acids: CASSPPSRAVNTEAFF. The chain combines TRBV28 with TRBJ1-1; D gene uncertain. The CDR3 has 16 amino acids. V was cut by 5 bases and J by 0 bases, with 16 bases left in between. Germline CDR1 and CDR2: MDHEN and SYDVKM.

V usage is TRBV27 and J usage is TRBJ1-5; D not certain. Trimming removed 3 bases from V and 2 bases from J, with 14 bases in between. The germline CDR1 and CDR2 sequences are MNHEY and SMNVEV (reference sequence). The CDR3 loop spans 16 amino acids. The CDR3: CASSFRGGAGNQPQHF. DNA of the CDR3: TGTGCCAGCAGTTTCCGCGGAGGAGCGGGCAATCAGCCCCAGCATTTT.

This clone was seen just once. V is TRBV7-2 and J is TRBJ1-5; unclear D gene. The V end lost 0 bases, the J end lost 3 bases, and 6 bases lay between the germline ends. Germline V gives CDR1 SGHTA, CDR2 FQGNSA. The CDR3 is 14 residues long. The CDR3 DNA reads as TGTGCCAGCAGCTTAGCACAACTCAATCAGCCCCAGCATTTT. Translated: CASSLAQLNQPQHF.

Concerning this clone: The sample holds other DNA sequences that translate to the same CDR3. This sequence joins TRBV5-1 and TRBJ2-1; unclear D gene. The V gene lost 0 bases and the J gene lost 0 bases, with 7 bases spanning the gap. Germline loops: CDR1 SGHRS, CDR2 YFSETQ. This CDR3 is built from 15 residues. CDR3 protein: CASSLGQSSYNEQFF. Here the CDR3 DNA reads TGCGCCAGCAGCTTGGGTCAAAGCTCCTACAATGAGCAGTTCTTC.

The V gene is TRBV19, the J gene TRBJ2-1, with a possible D match to TRBD1 (6 bases). Germline V gene sequence: CDR1 LNHDA, CDR2 SQIVND (reference sequence). Trimming took off 11 bases at V and 4 bases at J, with 15 bases between the two ends. The length of the CDR3 is 13 residues. For the CDR3, the DNA is TGTGCCGGCAGCCGGGACATTTACAATGAGCAGTTCTTC. It is translated as CAGSRDIYNEQFF.

This sequence joins TRBV6-5 and TRBJ2-3; possibly TRBD1 for D (5 bases). The germline gives CDR1 MNHEY, CDR2 SVGAGI. The CDR3 has 12 residues. V shed 8 bases and J shed 5 bases, with 11 bases lying between them. The CDR3 reads CASGASLDTQYF. CDR3 in DNA: TGTGCCAGCGGGGCGTCCCTAGATACGCAGTATTTT.

This chain links TRBV11-2 with TRBJ1-3, with 8 bases matching TRBD1. V dropped 1 base and J dropped 1; count of bases not matched to a gene: 9. The germline V gene has CDR1 SGHAT and CDR2 FQNNGV. The CDR3 is made up of 18 amino acids. CDR3 amino acids: CASSLAPDREWSGNTIYF. DNA of the CDR3: TGTGCCAGCAGCTTAGCCCCGGACAGGGAATGGTCTGGAAACACCATATATTTT.

This chain links TRBV10-3 with TRBJ2-6; D call uncertain. V shed 6 bases and J shed 1 base, with 7 bases lying between them. The V gene's germline CDR1 is ENHRY and CDR2 SYGVKD. The CDR3 runs to 14 residues. The CDR3: CAIRETSGANVLTF. CDR3 coding DNA: TGTGCCATCAGAGAGACTTCTGGGGCCAACGTCCTGACTTTC.

Written as DNA, the CDR3 is TGCGCCAGCAGCCAAACGCCCCCAGTATCAAATGAAAAACTGTTTTTT. Protein product: CASSQTPPVSNEKLFF. This chain links TRBV4-1 with TRBJ1-4; no firm D call. V gave up 2 bases and J gave up 5 bases, with 15 bases separating them. This CDR3 has 16 residues. CDR1 MGHRA and CDR2 YSYEKL come from the germline V gene.

CDR3 DNA sequence: TGTGCCAGCAGTACCTACAGGGCACCCTACGAGCAGTACTTC. Translation gives CASSTYRAPYEQYF. The genes are TRBV28 and TRBJ2-7, with a possible D match to TRBD1 (6 bases). Germline V gene lookup returns CDR1 MDHEN and CDR2 SYDVKM. V lost 5 bases and J lost 2, with 13 bases in between. The CDR3 is made up of 14 amino acids.

This chain links TRBV6-5 with TRBJ2-7; maybe TRBD1 (5 bases). The CDR3 has 16 residues. V dropped 0 bases and J dropped 0 bases, with 12 bases sitting between them. Looked up from germline, CDR1 is MNHEY and CDR2 is SVGAGI. The CDR3: CASSYSSTVPSYEQYF. In DNA form, the CDR3 reads TGTGCCAGCAGTTACTCGTCGACAGTACCCTCCTACGAGCAGTACTTC.

In this sample, this clone turned up a few times. The rearrangement links TRBV30 to TRBJ2-2, with D unclear. V shed 3 bases and J shed 4 bases, with 9 bases lying between them. The CDR3 contains 13 residues. Germline V lookup: CDR1 GTSNPN, CDR2 SVGIG (reference sequence). The CDR3 DNA reads as TGTGCCTGGAGCCCCCGTCTCACCGGGGAGCTGTTTTTT. Encoded protein: CAWSPRLTGELFF.